This is a list of T cell receptor beta chains from one sample in a study of brain T cells in children with intractable seizures. Sequencing was performed with immunoSEQ multiplex PCR; in TCRdb, only in-frame clones are kept and a portion is missing. The sample lists approximately 330,000 clones, 85% to 95% occurring once. Here the sequenced sample was peripheral blood, taken roughly 5 months after surgery. Source of these receptors: a boy younger than two with tuberous sclerosis and intractable seizures. The conserved cysteine and the conserved F or W are not part of the CDR3 here. D genes are given only for firm matches.

d_gene: .; v_gene: TRBV12-3/TRBV12-4; CDR3aa: ASSLQATVGYT
d_gene: TRBD1; v_gene: TRBV5-1; CDR3aa: ASTTGENSPLH
d_gene: .; v_gene: TRBV10-3; CDR3aa: AISESLGAGYEQY
d_gene: TRBD1; v_gene: TRBV4-1; CDR3aa: ASSQVPGQVDSPLH
d_gene: .; v_gene: TRBV28; CDR3aa: ASRIQGWGNTEAF
d_gene: .; v_gene: TRBV2; CDR3aa: ASSDSYEQY
d_gene: TRBD1; v_gene: TRBV27; CDR3aa: ASSFGAGGEQY
d_gene: .; v_gene: TRBV7-2; CDR3aa: ASSPGRETQY
d_gene: .; v_gene: TRBV5-6; CDR3aa: ASSLLVGGRTDTQY
d_gene: .; v_gene: TRBV25-1; CDR3aa: ASSAVGDSNQPQH
d_gene: .; v_gene: TRBV7-9; CDR3aa: ASRLGATEAF
d_gene: .; v_gene: TRBV12-5; CDR3aa: ASGLELRGGQY
d_gene: .; v_gene: TRBV3-1/TRBV3-2; CDR3aa: ASSHDPGRKNIQY
d_gene: TRBD1; v_gene: TRBV5-5; CDR3aa: ASSLGSTGANEKLF